Listed below are T cell receptor beta chains from one sample, sequenced in a study of T cell clones after liver transplantation. Using immunoSEQ multiplex PCR, the repertoire was profiled, and TCRdb retains in-frame clones only, with some absent. The table includes 50,000 to 60,000 clones, 60% to 80% detected once. The sequencing used CD4+ T cells from blood, collected at the 22-month timepoint. These TCRs come from a human patient who received a liver transplant. Some T cells may be the graft donor's. Both conserved end residues are part of each CDR3. The D gene is left open where the match is weak. Clone size appears in some rows only: once, few, many, or a class for an expanded clone.

.	TRBJ2-7	TRBV9	.	CASSVVAGREQYF	TGTGCCAGCAGCGTAGTGGCAGGCCGCGAGCAGTACTTC
.	TRBJ2-7	TRBV19	.	CASNHLSSYEQYF	TGTGCCAGCAATCACCTAAGCTCCTACGAGCAGTACTTC
.	TRBJ2-7	TRBV6-5	few	CASSYLVGGEQYF	TGTGCCAGCAGTTATTTAGTCGGGGGAGAGCAGTACTTC
TRBD1	TRBJ1-2	TRBV6-4	.	CASSATGGASYGYTF	TGTGCCAGCAGTGCAACAGGGGGCGCTTCCTATGGCTACACCTTC
.	TRBJ2-7	TRBV5-1	.	CASSLQDSYEQYF	TGCGCCAGCAGCTTACAGGACTCCTACGAGCAGTACTTC
TRBD1	TRBJ1-5	TRBV7-9	.	CASSSTDREGDQPQHF	TGTGCCAGCAGCTCCACAGACAGGGAGGGTGATCAGCCCCAGCATTTT
.	TRBJ2-2	TRBV2	.	CASSEVGVTGELFF	TGTGCCAGCAGTGAAGTGGGGGTCACCGGGGAGCTGTTTTTT
.	TRBJ1-6	TRBV7-2	.	CASRIRQESPLHF	TGTGCCAGCAGAATAAGACAGGAATCACCCCTCCACTTT
TRBD1	TRBJ2-7	TRBV2	.	CASSWRTGGDEQYF	TGTGCCAGCAGTTGGCGGACAGGGGGCGACGAGCAGTACTTC
.	TRBJ2-5	TRBV28	few	CASSLTAGTQETQYF	TGTGCCAGCAGTTTAACGGCGGGGACACAAGAGACCCAGTACTTC
.	TRBJ2-4	TRBV7-2	few	CASSLPRRDKNIQYF	TGTGCCAGCAGCTTACCCAGGAGGGACAAAAACATTCAGTACTTC
.	TRBJ1-3	TRBV5-1	once	CASSPGSGGYGNTIYF	TGCGCCAGCAGCCCCGGTTCGGGGGGATATGGAAACACCATATATTTT
TRBD2	TRBJ2-5	TRBV14	.	CASSRRGSGGQETQYF	TGTGCCAGCAGCCGTCGTGGTAGCGGGGGCCAAGAGACCCAGTACTTC
.	TRBJ1-4	TRBV4-1	.	CASSQDSRALAFNEKLFF	TGCGCCAGCAGCCAAGACAGTCGGGCCTTGGCATTTAATGAAAAACTGTTTTTT